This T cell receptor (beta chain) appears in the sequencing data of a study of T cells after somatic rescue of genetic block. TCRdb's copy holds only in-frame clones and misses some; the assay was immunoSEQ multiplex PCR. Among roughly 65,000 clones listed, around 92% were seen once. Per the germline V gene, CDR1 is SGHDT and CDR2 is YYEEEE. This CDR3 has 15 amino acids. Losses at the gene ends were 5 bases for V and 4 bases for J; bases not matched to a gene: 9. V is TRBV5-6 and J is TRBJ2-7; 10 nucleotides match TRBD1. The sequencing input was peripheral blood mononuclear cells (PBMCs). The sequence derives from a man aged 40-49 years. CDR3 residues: CASSRGQGMEYEQYF. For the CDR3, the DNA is TGTGCCAGCAGTAGGGGACAGGGGATGGAGTACGAGCAGTACTTC. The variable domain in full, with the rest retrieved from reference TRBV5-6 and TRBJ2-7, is DAGVTQSPTHLIKTRGQQVTLRCSPKSGHDTVSWYQQALGQGPQFIFQYYEEEERQRGNFPDRFSGHQFPNYSSELNVNALLLGDSALYLCASSRGQGMEYEQYFGPGTRLTVT.